This T cell receptor beta chain was found in a study of beta chain features in type 1 diabetes. Background on the study: When patients were set against healthy donors, age, gender and cell yields were similar. Sorted cells, approximately 100,000,000 in number, were examined across all samples. Study results and caveats: More deletions and fewer insertions at VDJ junctions were found in patients with type 1 diabetes. In all four CD4+ subsets, TCRB CDR3 length was significantly, moderately reduced in type 1 diabetes.

TCRB transcripts that were expressed got sequenced, as all of the isolated RNA had been reverse transcribed. The protocol was immunoSEQ multiplex PCR, while the TCRdb copy is restricted to in-frame clones and leaves out a portion. The sample holds fewer than 300,000 clones, 11% seen once. The V and J ends lost 4 bases and 0 bases respectively, with 7 bases between them. The CDR3 sequence is 13 residues long. Germline CDR1 reads SGHRS; CDR2 reads YFSETQ. Markers CD45RO/CCR7/CD25/CD127/CD95/CD27 served to sort CD4+ naive, central memory, regulatory and stem cell-like memory cells. To note about this clone: Its antigen is as yet unknown. The same CDR3 can be traced to other DNA sequences in this sample.

The receptor was isolated from a man younger than 45 with type 1 diabetes. V gene TRBV5-1 combines with J gene TRBJ1-1, with unresolved D. Sequencing was done on a sample of naive CD4+ T cells from blood. The CDR3 here is CASSPSVNTEAFF. The CDR3 region has the DNA TGCGCCAGCAGCCCTTCGGTGAACACTGAAGCTTTCTTT.